This TCR beta chain is drawn from a study of Ad26.COV2.S vaccination and SARS-CoV-2 variants. Findings and limits, study-wide: Spike-specific TCR breadth was greater in vaccine than placebo recipients.

Regarding treatment: around 19 received Ad26.COV2.S at low or high dose, single or two shots; a few received placebo; per-sample allocation not given. Repertoires come from day 63 after the first vaccine or placebo injection. The vaccine delivered Wuhan-strain SARS-CoV-2 spike through an Ad26 vector. Assay: immunoSEQ multiplex PCR; the TCRdb copy retains only in-frame clones and omits some. The table records roughly 420,000 clones, approximately 87% of them present only once. J gave up 2 bases and V 5 bases, and 6 bases lay outside the gene matches. The CDR3 totals 16 residues. CDR1 is SGHVS and CDR2 is FQNEAQ in the germline V gene. About this clone itself: Its antigen remains unidentified.

The input for sequencing was peripheral blood, taken in a trial of Ad26.COV2.S vaccine versus placebo. This sequence originates from a person aged 18-65 years who received the Ad26.COV2.S COVID-19 vaccine or a placebo. The chain couples TRBV7-8 to TRBJ1-3, with 10 nucleotides matching TRBD1. The CDR3 DNA reads as TGTGCCAGCAGCCGAGAAGGGACAGGGGCTGGAAACACCATATATTTT. Translated: CASSREGTGAGNTIYF.